This TCR beta chain was sequenced for a study of tissue T cells after allogeneic stem cell transplantation. In the study overall: Before transplant, recipient-origin PBMCs were collected in roughly five GVHD patients.

Study conclusions and caveats: Shared clones across patients were few; motif clustering revealed tissue-specific shared signatures.

Remarks on this clone: Its antigen is unknown.

The germline V gene has CDR1 SGHRS and CDR2 YFSETQ. Trimming shortened V by 7 bases and J by 4 bases, and 12 bases separated the two germline ends. The CDR3 length is 14 residues. TCRbeta CDR3 was sequenced at survey depth with template counts. The repertoire was sequenced with immunoSEQ multiplex PCR; TCRdb's copy has only in-frame clones and lacks some. The sample shows 5,000 to 7,000 clones, 75% to 85% of them seen only once. This receptor was taken from a man aged 35-75 years who later had graft-versus-host disease after an allogeneic stem cell transplant. The sequencing here drew on blood, taken before transplantation. The chain couples TRBV5-1 to TRBJ1-6; no definite D call. In DNA, the CDR3 is TGCGCCAGCTTCCTGGGAGATTATAATTCACCCCTCCACTTT. Protein sequence: CASFLGDYNSPLHF.